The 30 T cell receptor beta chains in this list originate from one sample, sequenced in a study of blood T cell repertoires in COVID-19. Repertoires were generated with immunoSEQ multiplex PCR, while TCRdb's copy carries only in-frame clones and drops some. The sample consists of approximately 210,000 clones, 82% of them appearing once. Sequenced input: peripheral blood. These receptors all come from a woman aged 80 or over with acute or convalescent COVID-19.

In DNA form, the CDR3 reads TGTGCCACCAGCAGAGACTTGGCGACAGGGGCCCAAGAGACCCAGTACTTC. As protein: CATSRDLATGAQETQYF. This chain links TRBV15 with TRBJ2-5; 8 bases fit TRBD1. V shed 0 bases, J shed 1 base, and the junction held 7 bases outside the gene matches. CDR3 length: 17 amino acids. Per the germline V gene, CDR1 is LNHNV and CDR2 is YYDKDF (reference sequence).

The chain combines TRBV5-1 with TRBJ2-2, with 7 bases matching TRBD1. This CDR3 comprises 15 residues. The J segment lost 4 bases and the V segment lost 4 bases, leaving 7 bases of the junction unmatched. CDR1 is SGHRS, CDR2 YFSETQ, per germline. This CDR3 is CASSVDRQGTGELFF. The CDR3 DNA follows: TGCGCCAGCAGCGTTGACCGACAGGGCACCGGGGAGCTGTTTTTT. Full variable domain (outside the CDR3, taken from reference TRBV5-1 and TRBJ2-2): KAGVTQTPRYLIKTRGQQVTLSCSPISGHRSVSWYQQTPGQGLQFLFEYFSETQRNKGNFPGRFSGRQFSNSRSEMNVSTLELGDSALYLCASSVDRQGTGELFFGEGSRLTVL.

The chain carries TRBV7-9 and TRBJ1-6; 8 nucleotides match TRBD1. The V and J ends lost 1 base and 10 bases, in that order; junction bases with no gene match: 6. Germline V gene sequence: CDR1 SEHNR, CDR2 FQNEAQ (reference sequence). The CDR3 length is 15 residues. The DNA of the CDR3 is TGTGCCAGCAGCTTAGTAGGACAGGGCGCATCACCCCTCCACTTT. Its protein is CASSLVGQGASPLHF.

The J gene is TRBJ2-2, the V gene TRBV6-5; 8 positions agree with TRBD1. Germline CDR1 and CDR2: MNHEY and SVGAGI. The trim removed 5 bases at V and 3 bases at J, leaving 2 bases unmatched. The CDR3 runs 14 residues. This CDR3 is CASSRTGHTGELFF. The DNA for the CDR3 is TGTGCCAGCAGTCGGACAGGGCACACCGGGGAGCTGTTTTTT.

CDR3: CASSYDPSVDRHSNQPQHF. The DNA of the CDR3 is TGTGCCAGCAGTTACGATCCTTCCGTGGACAGACATAGCAATCAGCCCCAGCATTTT. V and J are TRBV6-2 or TRBV6-3 and TRBJ1-5; a possible D gene is TRBD1 (6 bases). Trimming pared 2 bases from V and 0 bases from J, leaving 20 bases between. Germline V CDR1 and CDR2: MNHEY, SVGEGT. This CDR3 has 19 amino acids.

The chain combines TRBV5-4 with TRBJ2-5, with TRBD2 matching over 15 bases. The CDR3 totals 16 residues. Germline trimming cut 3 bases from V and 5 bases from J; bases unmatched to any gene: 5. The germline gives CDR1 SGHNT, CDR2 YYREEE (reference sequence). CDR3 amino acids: CASSSRTSGGAETQYF. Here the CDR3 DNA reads TGTGCCAGCAGCTCAAGGACTAGCGGGGGGGCTGAGACCCAGTACTTC.

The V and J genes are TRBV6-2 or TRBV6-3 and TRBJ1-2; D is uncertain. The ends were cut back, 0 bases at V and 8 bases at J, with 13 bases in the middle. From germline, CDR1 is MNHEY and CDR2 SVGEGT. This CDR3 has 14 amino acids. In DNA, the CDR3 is TGTGCCAGCAGTTACTCTACCGGGCTAGCGGGCTACACCTTC. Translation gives CASSYSTGLAGYTF.

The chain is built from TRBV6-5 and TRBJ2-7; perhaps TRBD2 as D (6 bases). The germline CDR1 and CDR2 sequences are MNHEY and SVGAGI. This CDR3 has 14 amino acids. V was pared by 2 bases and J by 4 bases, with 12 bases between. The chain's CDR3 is CASSYGGVGYEQYF. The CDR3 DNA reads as TGTGCCAGCAGTTACGGCGGGGTAGGGTACGAGCAGTACTTC.

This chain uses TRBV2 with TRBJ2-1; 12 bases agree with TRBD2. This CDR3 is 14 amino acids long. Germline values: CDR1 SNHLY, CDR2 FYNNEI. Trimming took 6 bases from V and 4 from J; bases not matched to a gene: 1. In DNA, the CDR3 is TGTGCCAGCAGGACTAGCGGGGGATACAATGAGCAGTTCTTC. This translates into CASRTSGGYNEQFF.

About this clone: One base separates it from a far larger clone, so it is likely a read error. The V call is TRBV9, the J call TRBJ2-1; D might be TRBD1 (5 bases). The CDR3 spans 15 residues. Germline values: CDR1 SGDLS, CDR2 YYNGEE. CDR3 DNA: TGTGCCAGCTGCGTAGGTAGGGGCTCCTACAATGAGCAGTTCTTC. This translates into CASCVGRGSYNEQFF.

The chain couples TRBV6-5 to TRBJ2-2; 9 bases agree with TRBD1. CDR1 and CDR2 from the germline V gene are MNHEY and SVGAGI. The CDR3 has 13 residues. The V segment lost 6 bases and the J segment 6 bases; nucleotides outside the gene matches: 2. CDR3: CASRTGGSGELFF. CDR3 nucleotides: TGTGCCAGCAGGACAGGGGGATCCGGGGAGCTGTTTTTT.

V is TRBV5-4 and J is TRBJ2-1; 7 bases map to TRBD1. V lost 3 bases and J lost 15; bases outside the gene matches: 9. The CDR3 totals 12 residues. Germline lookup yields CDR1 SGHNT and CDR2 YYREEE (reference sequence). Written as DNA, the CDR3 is TGTGCCAGCAGCTCACCAGGGGGTAGGCTGTTCTTC. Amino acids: CASSSPGGRLFF.

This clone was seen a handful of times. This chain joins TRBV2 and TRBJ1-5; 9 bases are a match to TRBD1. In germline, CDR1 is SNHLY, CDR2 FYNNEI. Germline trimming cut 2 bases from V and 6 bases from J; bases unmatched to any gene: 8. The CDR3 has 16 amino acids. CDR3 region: CASSELGQGLGQPQHF. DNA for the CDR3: TGTGCCAGCAGTGAACTAGGACAGGGGTTGGGTCAGCCCCAGCATTTT.

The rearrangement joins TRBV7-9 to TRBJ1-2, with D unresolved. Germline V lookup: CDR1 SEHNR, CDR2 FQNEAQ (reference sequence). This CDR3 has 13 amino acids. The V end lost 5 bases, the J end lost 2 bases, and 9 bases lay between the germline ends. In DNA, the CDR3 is TGTGCCAGCAGCGTCCCGGGGAACTATGGCTACACCTTC. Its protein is CASSVPGNYGYTF. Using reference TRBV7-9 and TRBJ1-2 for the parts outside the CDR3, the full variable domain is DTGVSQNPRHKITKRGQNVTFRCDPISEHNRLYWYRQTLGQGPEFLTYFQNEAQLEKSRLLSDRFSAERPKGSFSTLEIQRTEQGDSAMYLCASSVPGNYGYTFGSGTRLTVV.

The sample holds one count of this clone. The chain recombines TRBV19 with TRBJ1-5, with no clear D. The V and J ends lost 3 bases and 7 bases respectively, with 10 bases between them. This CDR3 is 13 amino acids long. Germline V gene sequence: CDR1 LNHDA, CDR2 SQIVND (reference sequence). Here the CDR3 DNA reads TGTGCCAGTAGTATCGCTCAGTGGCAGCCCCAGCATTTT. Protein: CASSIAQWQPQHF.

This CDR3 is CATSDPASGGGDTQYF. The CDR3 nucleotides read TGTGCCACCAGTGATCCTGCTAGCGGGGGCGGAGATACGCAGTATTTT. The genes are TRBV24-1 and TRBJ2-3; TRBD2 aligns across 10 bases. The CDR3 extends over 16 amino acids. CDR1 is KGHDR and CDR2 is SFDVKD in the germline V gene. With 3 bases clipped from V and 5 bases from J, the junction kept 7 bases outside the gene matches.

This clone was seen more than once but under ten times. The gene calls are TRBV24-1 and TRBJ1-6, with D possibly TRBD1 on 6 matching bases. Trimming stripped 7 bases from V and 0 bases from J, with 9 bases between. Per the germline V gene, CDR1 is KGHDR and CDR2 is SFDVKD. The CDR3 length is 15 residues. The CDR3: CATSPGDSYNSPLHF. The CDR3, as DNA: TGTGCCACCAGCCCAGGGGACTCCTATAATTCACCCCTCCACTTT.

For the CDR3, the DNA is TGTGCCAGCAGTTACAGTATAAATCCTTCTATCTATGGCTACACCTTC. It encodes CASSYSINPSIYGYTF. The V call is TRBV6-5, the J call TRBJ1-2, with unresolved D. The CDR3 spans 16 residues. Germline values: CDR1 MNHEY, CDR2 SVGAGI. Trimming left V 2 bases short and J 4 bases short, with 17 bases between.

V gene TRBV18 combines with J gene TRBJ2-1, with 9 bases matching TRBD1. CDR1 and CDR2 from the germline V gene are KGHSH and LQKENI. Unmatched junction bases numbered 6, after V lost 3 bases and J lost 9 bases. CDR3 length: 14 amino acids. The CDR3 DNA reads TGTGCCAGCTCACCCTTACAGGGGGCTGGTGAGCAGTTCTTC. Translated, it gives CASSPLQGAGEQFF.

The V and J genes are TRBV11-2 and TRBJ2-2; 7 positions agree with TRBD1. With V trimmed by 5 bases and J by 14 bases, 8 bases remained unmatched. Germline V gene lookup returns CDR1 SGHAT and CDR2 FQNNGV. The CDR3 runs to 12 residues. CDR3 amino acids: CASSPDRERLFF. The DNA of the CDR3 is TGTGCCAGCAGCCCCGACAGGGAGAGACTGTTTTTT.

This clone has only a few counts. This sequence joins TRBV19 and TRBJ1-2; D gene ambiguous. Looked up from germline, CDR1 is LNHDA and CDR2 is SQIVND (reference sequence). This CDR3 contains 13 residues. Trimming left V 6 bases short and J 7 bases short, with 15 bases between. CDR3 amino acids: CASSLAGWSGYTF. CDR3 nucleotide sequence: TGTGCCAGTAGCCTTGCTGGGTGGAGTGGCTACACCTTC.

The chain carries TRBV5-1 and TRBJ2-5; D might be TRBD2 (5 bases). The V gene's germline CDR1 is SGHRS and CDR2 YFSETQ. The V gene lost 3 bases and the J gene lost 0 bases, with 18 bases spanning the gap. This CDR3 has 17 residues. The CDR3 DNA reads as TGCGCCAGCAGCTCGGCCTTAATCGGGGTCCACCAAGAGACCCAGTACTTC. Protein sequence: CASSSALIGVHQETQYF.

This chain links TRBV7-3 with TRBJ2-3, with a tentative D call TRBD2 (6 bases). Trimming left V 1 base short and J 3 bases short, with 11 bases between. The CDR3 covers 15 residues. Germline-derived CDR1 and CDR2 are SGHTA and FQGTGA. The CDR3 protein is CASSLRAGRTDTQYF. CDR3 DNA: TGTGCCAGCAGCTTAAGGGCAGGGAGGACAGATACGCAGTATTTT.

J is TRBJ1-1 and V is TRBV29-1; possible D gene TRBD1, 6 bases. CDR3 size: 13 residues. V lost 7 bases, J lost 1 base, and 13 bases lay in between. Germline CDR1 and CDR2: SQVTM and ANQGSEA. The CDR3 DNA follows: TGCAGCGGATTGACAGGACCGAACACTGAAGCTTTCTTT. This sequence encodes CSGLTGPNTEAFF.

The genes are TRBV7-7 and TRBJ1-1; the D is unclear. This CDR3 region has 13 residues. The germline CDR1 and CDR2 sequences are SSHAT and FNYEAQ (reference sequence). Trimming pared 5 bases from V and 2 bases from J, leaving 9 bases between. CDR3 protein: CASSQDTNTEAFF. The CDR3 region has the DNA TGTGCCAGCAGCCAAGACACCAACACTGAAGCTTTCTTT.

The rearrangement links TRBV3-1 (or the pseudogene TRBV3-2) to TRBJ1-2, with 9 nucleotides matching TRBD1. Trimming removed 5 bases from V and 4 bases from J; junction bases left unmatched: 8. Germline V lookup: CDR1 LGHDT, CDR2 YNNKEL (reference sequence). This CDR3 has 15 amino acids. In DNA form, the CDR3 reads TGTGCCAGCAGCAATGACAGGGGGTTGATCTATGGCTACACCTTC. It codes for CASSNDRGLIYGYTF.

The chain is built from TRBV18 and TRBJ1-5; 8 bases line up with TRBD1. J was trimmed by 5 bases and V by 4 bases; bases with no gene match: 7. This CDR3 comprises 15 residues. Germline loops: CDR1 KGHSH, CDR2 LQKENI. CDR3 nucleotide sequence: TGTGCCAGCTCACTGACAGGGGCCGGTGATCAGCCCCAGCATTTT. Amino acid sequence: CASSLTGAGDQPQHF.

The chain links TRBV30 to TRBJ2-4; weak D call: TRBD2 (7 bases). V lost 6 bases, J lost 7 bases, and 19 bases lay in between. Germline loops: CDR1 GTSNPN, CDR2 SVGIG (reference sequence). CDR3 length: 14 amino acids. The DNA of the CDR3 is TGTGCCTGCACTCCGGGGGGCGAGTTGAACATTCAGTACTTC. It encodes CACTPGGELNIQYF.

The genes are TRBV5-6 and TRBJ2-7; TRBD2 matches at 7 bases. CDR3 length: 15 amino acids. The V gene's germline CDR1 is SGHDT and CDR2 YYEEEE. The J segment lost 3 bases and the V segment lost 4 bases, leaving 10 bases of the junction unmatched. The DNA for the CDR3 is TGTGCCAGCAGCCCGGGCGGTAGCGGGTACTACGAGCAGTACTTC. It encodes CASSPGGSGYYEQYF.

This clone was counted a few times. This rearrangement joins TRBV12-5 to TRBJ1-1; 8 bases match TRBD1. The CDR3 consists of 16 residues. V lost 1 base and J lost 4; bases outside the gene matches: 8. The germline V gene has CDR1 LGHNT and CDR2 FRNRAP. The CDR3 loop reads CASGLETGAGITEAFF. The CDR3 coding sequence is TGTGCTAGTGGTTTGGAGACAGGGGCGGGGATCACTGAAGCTTTCTTT.